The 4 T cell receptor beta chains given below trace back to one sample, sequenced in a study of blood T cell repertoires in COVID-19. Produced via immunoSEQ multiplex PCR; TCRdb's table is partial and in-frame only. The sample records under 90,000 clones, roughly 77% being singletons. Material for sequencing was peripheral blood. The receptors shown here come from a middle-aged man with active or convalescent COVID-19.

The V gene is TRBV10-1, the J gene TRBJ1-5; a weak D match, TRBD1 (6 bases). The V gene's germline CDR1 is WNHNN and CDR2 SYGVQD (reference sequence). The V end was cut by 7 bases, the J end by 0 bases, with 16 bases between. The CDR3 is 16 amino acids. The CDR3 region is CASTLDRPPSNQPQHF. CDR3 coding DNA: TGCGCCAGCACGCTTGACAGGCCCCCTAGCAATCAGCCCCAGCATTTT.

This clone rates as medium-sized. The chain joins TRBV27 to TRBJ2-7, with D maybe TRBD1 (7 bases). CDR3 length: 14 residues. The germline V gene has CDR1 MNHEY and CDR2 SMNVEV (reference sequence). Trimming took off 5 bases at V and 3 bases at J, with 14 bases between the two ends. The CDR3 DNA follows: TGTGCCAGCAGTAACCAGGGGGGTAACTACGAGCAGTACTTC. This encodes CASSNQGGNYEQYF.

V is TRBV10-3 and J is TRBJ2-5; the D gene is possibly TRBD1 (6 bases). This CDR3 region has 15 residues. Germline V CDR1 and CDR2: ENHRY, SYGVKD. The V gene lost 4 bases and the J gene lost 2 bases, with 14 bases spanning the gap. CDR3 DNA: TGTGCCATCAGTGCCCGGGACAAGGGTCAAGAGACCCAGTACTTC. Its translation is CAISARDKGQETQYF.

In DNA, the CDR3 is TGTGCCAGCACCGGGGGAGGCGAGCAGTACTTC. Protein sequence: CASTGGGEQYF. This chain connects TRBV3-1 (or the pseudogene TRBV3-2) to TRBJ2-7; the D gene is possibly TRBD2 (6 bases). V lost 7 bases and J lost 6, with 10 bases in between. Germline V CDR1 and CDR2: LGHDT, YNNKEL (reference sequence). CDR3 length: 11 amino acids.